Each of the 18 T cell receptor beta chains below was sequenced from the same sample in a study of neurological immune-mediated disorders (dated by TCRdb to about 2019). The library was produced with 5' RACE. The sequencer was an Illumina HiSeq 2500. Using fastp at Q25 and MiXCR, TCRdb reprocessed the public reads and kept productive beta chains. Each entry is one CDR3 protein sequence, shown with its most common DNA and genes. In this sample the table shows about 59,000 distinct CDR3 sequences, 9.5% to 15% of which occur a single time. About 10% of the sample is in the top ten clones. The sample comprised PBMCs. The receptors come from a woman in her fifties or sixties with HTLV-1-associated myelopathy (HAM/TSP).

V and J are TRBV6-6 and TRBJ2-2; 12 bases are shared with TRBD2. The germline gives CDR1 MNHNY, CDR2 SVGAGI (reference sequence). The junction had 3 bases not matched to a gene; V was cut back by 1 base and J by 0 bases. The CDR3 has 18 residues. The CDR3 DNA follows: TGTGCCAGCAGTTACTTTGGACTAGCGGGGCCGAACACCGGGGAGCTGTTTTTT. Translating it yields CASSYFGLAGPNTGELFF.

This clonotype was seen repeatedly, ten times or more. The genes are TRBV9 and TRBJ2-3; 15 bases agree with TRBD2. Per the germline V gene, CDR1 is SGDLS and CDR2 is YYNGEE. This CDR3 is built from 18 residues. With V trimmed by 2 bases and J by 0 bases, 4 bases remained unmatched. DNA of the CDR3: TGTGCCAGCAGCGTGCGGACTAGCGGGAGGGGGAGCACAGATACGCAGTATTTT. As protein: CASSVRTSGRGSTDTQYF. The full variable domain, completed using reference TRBV9 and TRBJ2-3, is DSGVTQTPKHLITATGQRVTLRCSPRSGDLSVYWYQQSLDQGLQFLIQYYNGEERAKGNILERFSAQQFPDLHSELNLSSLELGDSALYFCASSVRTSGRGSTDTQYFGPGTRLTVL.

This clonotype was counted at least ten times. This chain connects TRBV6-5 to TRBJ2-5, with 8 bases lining up with TRBD2. Germline values: CDR1 MNHEY, CDR2 SVGAGI. The CDR3 sequence is 13 residues long. Trimming at V came to 6 bases and at J to 5 bases, leaving 5 bases not matched to a gene. Here the CDR3 reads CASRQAGAETQYF. The CDR3 DNA reads as TGTGCCAGCAGACAAGCGGGAGCGGAGACCCAGTACTTC.

This clonotype appeared many times. V gene TRBV5-6 combines with J gene TRBJ2-1, with D perhaps TRBD1 (6 bases). The germline V and J ends were trimmed by 2 bases and 3 bases, with 15 bases remaining between them. This CDR3 comprises 16 residues. Germline assignment: CDR1 SGHDT and CDR2 YYEEEE. CDR3 sequence (DNA): TGTGCCAGCAGCTTTCATGCAGGGGAGATCTACAATGAGCAGTTCTTC. Amino acid sequence: CASSFHAGEIYNEQFF.

This clonotype was recorded many times. The rearrangement joins TRBV3-1 to TRBJ1-1; D remains ambiguous. The germline CDR1 and CDR2 sequences are LGHDT and YNNKEL (reference sequence). V was trimmed by 3 bases and J by 6 bases, leaving 8 bases between them. This CDR3 spans 12 amino acids. The DNA for the CDR3 is TGTGCCAGCAGCCAGGGAAAGGCTGAAGCTTTCTTT. This codes for CASSQGKAEAFF.

This clonotype was found many times. The rearrangement uses TRBV28 and TRBJ2-3; 10 bases are shared with TRBD2. Per the germline V gene, CDR1 is MDHEN and CDR2 is SYDVKM. The CDR3 is 17 residues long. After removal of 4 bases from V and 5 bases from J, the junction contained 12 bases not matched to a gene. The CDR3 DNA sequence: TGTGCCAGCAGTTCACCACGGGCTAGCGGGGGCAGAGATACGCAGTATTTT. Its translation: CASSSPRASGGRDTQYF.

Here the CDR3 reads CSAGTGLNSEAFF. The CDR3 DNA is TGCAGCGCCGGGACAGGGCTAAACTCTGAAGCTTTCTTT. The J gene is TRBJ1-1, the V gene TRBV29-1, with 9 bases matching TRBD1. Germline CDR1 SQVTM, CDR2 ANQGSEA. CDR3 size: 13 residues. The J segment lost 6 bases and the V segment lost 7 bases, leaving 9 bases of the junction unmatched.

This clonotype has ten or more counts. The chain uses TRBV5-1 and TRBJ2-4, with TRBD2 identical over 15 bases. Germline CDR1 reads SGHRS; CDR2 reads YFSETQ. This CDR3 has 18 amino acids. V trimming: 2 bases; J trimming: 3 bases; junction bases outside the gene matches: 6. The CDR3 loop reads CASSFGLAGGQGKNIQYF. CDR3 DNA sequence: TGCGCCAGCAGCTTTGGACTAGCGGGAGGGCAAGGCAAAAACATTCAGTACTTC.

In this sample, this clonotype turned up many times. CDR3 region: CASSLVGSLYTEAFF. The CDR3, as DNA: TGCGCCAGCAGCCTCGTCGGTTCTCTCTACACTGAAGCTTTCTTT. The V and J genes are TRBV5-1 and TRBJ1-1, with D unclear. Trimming removed 4 bases at V and 3 bases at J, with 16 bases between. Germline assignment: CDR1 SGHRS and CDR2 YFSETQ. This CDR3 region has 15 residues. Full variable domain (rest looked up from reference TRBV5-1 and TRBJ1-1): KAGVTQTPRYLIKTRGQQVTLSCSPISGHRSVSWYQQTPGQGLQFLFEYFSETQRNKGNFPGRFSGRQFSNSRSEMNVSTLELGDSALYLCASSLVGSLYTEAFFGQGTRLTVV.

This clonotype was counted ten times or more. The chain carries TRBV2 and TRBJ1-2; the D is unclear. The V gene lost 2 bases and the J gene lost 4 bases, with 14 bases spanning the gap. The germline V gene has CDR1 SNHLY and CDR2 FYNNEI. This CDR3 is 15 amino acids long. The chain's CDR3 is CASSEIGVVGYGYTF. DNA for the CDR3: TGTGCCAGCAGTGAAATCGGGGTTGTTGGCTATGGCTACACCTTC.

For this clonotype: This sequence may be a read error, since a much larger clone differs from it by one base. The chain carries TRBV29-1 and TRBJ1-1; the D is unclear. Germline V gives CDR1 SQVTM, CDR2 ANQGSEA. The CDR3 covers 12 residues. The ends were cut back, 4 bases at V and 6 bases at J, with 12 bases in the middle. The CDR3 reads CSVVPGNAEAFF. In nucleotides, the CDR3 is TGCAGCGTTGTTCCGGGAAACGCTGAAGCTTTCTTT. The full variable domain, in which reference TRBV29-1 and TRBJ1-1 provide the parts outside the CDR3, is SAVISQKPSRDICQRGTSLTIQCQVDSQVTMMFWYRQQPGQSLTLIATANQGSEATYESGFVIDKFPISRPNLTFSTLTVSNMSPEDSSIYLCSVVPGNAEAFFGQGTRLTVV.

This chain connects TRBV14 to TRBJ1-4; TRBD1 matches 9 bases. The V gene end was trimmed by 0 bases and the J gene end by 7 bases; junction bases not matched to a gene: 12. CDR3 length equals 18 residues. CDR1 is SGHDN and CDR2 is FVKESK in the germline V gene. CDR3 DNA: TGTGCCAGCAGCCAAGAAGAAAGATGGGACAGGGAAATTGAAAAACTGTTTTTT. Its translation: CASSQEERWDREIEKLFF.

This clonotype was picked up many times. V gene TRBV29-1 combines with J gene TRBJ1-2, with D possibly matching TRBD1 (5 bases). The germline CDR1 and CDR2 sequences are SQVTM and ANQGSEA. Between the trimmed V and J ends, which lost 5 bases and 8 bases, there was a span of 18 bases. This CDR3 region has 13 residues. The CDR3 sequence is CSVYEGPLGGYTF. CDR3 bases: TGCAGCGTTTATGAGGGGCCGCTCGGGGGCTACACCTTC.

This clonotype was detected ten times or more. This chain links TRBV12-3 or TRBV12-4 with TRBJ1-5, with D tentatively TRBD1 (6 bases). The CDR3 is made up of 16 amino acids. V shed 8 bases and J shed 0 bases, with 17 bases lying between them. CDR3 DNA sequence: TGTGCCAGCTCTTACTCCGGGACAACTAGCAATCAGCCCCAGCATTTT. It encodes CASSYSGTTSNQPQHF.

In its sample, this clonotype was seen many times. The chain carries TRBV5-1 and TRBJ2-3; 14 nucleotides align to TRBD2. Germline loops: CDR1 SGHRS, CDR2 YFSETQ. J was trimmed by 6 bases and V by 7 bases; bases with no gene match: 16. The CDR3 is made up of 18 amino acids. The CDR3 coding sequence is TGCGCCAGCGCTTCTGGTGCGGGACTAGCGGGAGATGGGGATACGCAGTATTTT. Amino acids: CASASGAGLAGDGDTQYF.

This clonotype has at least ten counts. This sequence joins TRBV7-9 and TRBJ2-1; 11 bases align to TRBD2. The CDR3 spans 15 residues. Germline lookup yields CDR1 SEHNR and CDR2 FQNEAQ (reference sequence). V was pared by 1 base and J by 9 bases, with 5 bases of the junction left unmatched. In DNA, the CDR3 is TGTGCCAGCAGCTTAGTACTAGCGGGAGAAGGTGAGCAGTTCTTC. Encoded protein: CASSLVLAGEGEQFF.

This clonotype was counted once. The junction departs from the called germline gene at one end, perhaps through a read error. The chain combines TRBV6-2 or TRBV6-3 with TRBJ2-7; D is unresolved. CDR3 length equals 15 residues. Germline-derived CDR1 and CDR2 are MNHEY and SVGEGT. The DNA for the CDR3 is TGTGCCAGCAGTTACGGTCCAGGCATATCTTACGATCAGTACTTC. Translation gives CASSYGPGISYDQYF.

The sample holds many counts of this clonotype. The V and J genes are TRBV10-3 and TRBJ2-3; D is unclear. V lost 0 bases and J 4 bases, leaving 8 bases between the germline ends. This CDR3 comprises 14 residues. Germline V lookup: CDR1 ENHRY, CDR2 SYGVKD. The CDR3 reads CAISESTDSDTQYF. The CDR3, as DNA: TGTGCCATCAGTGAGTCAACTGACTCAGATACGCAGTATTTT.